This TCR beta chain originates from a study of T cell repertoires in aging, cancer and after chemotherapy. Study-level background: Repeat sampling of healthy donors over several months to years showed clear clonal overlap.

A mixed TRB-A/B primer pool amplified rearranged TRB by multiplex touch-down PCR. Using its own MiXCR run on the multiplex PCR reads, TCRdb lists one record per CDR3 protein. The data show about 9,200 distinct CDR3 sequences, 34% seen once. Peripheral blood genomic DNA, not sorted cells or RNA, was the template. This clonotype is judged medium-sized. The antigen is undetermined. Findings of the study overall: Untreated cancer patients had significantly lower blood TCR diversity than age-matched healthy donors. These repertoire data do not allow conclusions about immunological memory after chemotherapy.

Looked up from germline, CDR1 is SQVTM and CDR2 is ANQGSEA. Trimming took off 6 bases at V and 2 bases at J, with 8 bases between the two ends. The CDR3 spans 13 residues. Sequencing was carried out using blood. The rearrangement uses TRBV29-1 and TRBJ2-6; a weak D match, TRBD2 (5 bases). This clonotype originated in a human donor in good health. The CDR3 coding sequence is TGCAGCGTCGGGGTGGCTGGGGCCAACGTCCTGACTTTC. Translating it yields CSVGVAGANVLTF.